A selection of T cell receptor beta chains follows, all from one sample in a study of T-cell memory formation after mild COVID-19. MiXCR, applied by TCRdb to the 5' RACE reads, yields one record per CDR3 protein. Here the sample spans approximately 250,000 distinct CDR3 sequences, around 16% being singletons. The sequenced sample consisted of PBMCs or a T cell subset sorted from them (not recorded which). The source of these receptors is a man younger than 35 who had mild COVID-19 (a few samples of this study predate the infection). Cell type and time point are not known. Each CDR3 is given with its conserved first and last residue. A D gene is named only where the DNA matches it firmly. Some rows mark clone size as missing; the rest say once, few, many or name a class of expanded clone.

j_gene: TRBJ2-7
abundance: NA
d_gene: NA
v_gene: TRBV29-1
CDR3aa: CSASAAYSYEQYF
CDR3nt: TGCAGCGCCTCCGCGGCCTACTCCTACGAGCAGTACTTC

j_gene: TRBJ2-1
abundance: few
d_gene: TRBD2
v_gene: TRBV29-1
CDR3aa: CSADGLAGDLSYNEQFF
CDR3nt: TGCAGCGCAGACGGACTAGCGGGGGACCTCTCCTACAATGAGCAGTTCTTC

j_gene: TRBJ2-7
abundance: many
d_gene: NA
v_gene: TRBV12-3/TRBV12-4
CDR3aa: CASSPEDLTGRSSYEQYF
CDR3nt: TGTGCCAGCAGCCCGGAAGATCTGACAGGGAGGAGCTCCTACGAGCAGTACTTC

j_gene: TRBJ1-5
abundance: NA
d_gene: NA
v_gene: TRBV2
CDR3aa: CASSEDLFSNQPQHF
CDR3nt: TGTGCCAGCAGTGAAGACCTCTTTAGCAATCAGCCCCAGCATTTT

j_gene: TRBJ2-2
abundance: many
d_gene: NA
v_gene: TRBV5-1
CDR3aa: CASSLQLTVTGELFF
CDR3nt: TGCGCCAGCAGCTTGCAGCTAACGGTCACCGGGGAGCTGTTTTTT

j_gene: TRBJ1-2
abundance: many
d_gene: NA
v_gene: TRBV6-5
CDR3aa: CASSYSIGYGYTF
CDR3nt: TGTGCCAGCAGTTACTCTATCGGCTATGGCTACACCTTC

j_gene: TRBJ2-5
abundance: few
d_gene: TRBD1
v_gene: TRBV10-3
CDR3aa: CAVQGARETQYF
CDR3nt: TGTGCTGTACAGGGGGCTCGGGAGACCCAGTACTTC

j_gene: TRBJ1-4
abundance: NA
d_gene: TRBD1
v_gene: TRBV5-5
CDR3aa: CASSPDRVNEKLFF
CDR3nt: TGTGCCAGCAGCCCGGACAGGGTTAATGAAAAACTGTTTTTT

j_gene: TRBJ2-7
abundance: NA
d_gene: TRBD1
v_gene: TRBV7-2
CDR3aa: CASSFRTGGPYEQYF
CDR3nt: TGTGCCAGCAGCTTTAGGACAGGAGGCCCCTACGAGCAGTACTTC

j_gene: TRBJ2-3
abundance: many
d_gene: TRBD2
v_gene: TRBV6-2/TRBV6-3
CDR3aa: CASSPRLAGASTDTQYF
CDR3nt: TGTGCCAGCAGTCCTCGACTAGCGGGGGCTAGCACAGATACGCAGTATTTT

j_gene: TRBJ1-4
abundance: NA
d_gene: NA
v_gene: TRBV4-2
CDR3aa: CASSQVVRPTPSEKLFF
CDR3nt: TGTGCCAGCAGCCAAGTCGTAAGGCCAACCCCGAGTGAAAAACTGTTTTTT

j_gene: TRBJ1-2
abundance: NA
d_gene: NA
v_gene: TRBV12-3/TRBV12-4
CDR3aa: CASSLAAGTNYGYTF
CDR3nt: TGTGCCAGCAGTTTAGCAGCAGGAACCAACTATGGCTACACCTTC

j_gene: TRBJ2-7
abundance: many
d_gene: TRBD1
v_gene: TRBV7-8
CDR3aa: CASQGDSATYEQYF
CDR3nt: TGTGCCAGCCAGGGGGACAGCGCAACCTACGAGCAGTACTTC

j_gene: TRBJ1-2
abundance: NA
d_gene: NA
v_gene: TRBV12-3/TRBV12-4
CDR3aa: CASSAGIMANYGYTF
CDR3nt: TGTGCCAGCAGCGCAGGGATAATGGCTAACTATGGCTACACCTTC

j_gene: TRBJ2-3
abundance: few
d_gene: NA
v_gene: TRBV6-6
CDR3aa: CASSYGGSVGDTQYF
CDR3nt: TGTGCCAGCAGTTACGGCGGGTCCGTGGGAGATACGCAGTATTTT

j_gene: TRBJ1-2
abundance: NA
d_gene: NA
v_gene: TRBV6-1
CDR3aa: CASSEGKAGRVGYTF
CDR3nt: TGTGCCAGCAGTGAAGGGAAGGCCGGGAGGGTTGGCTACACCTTC

j_gene: TRBJ2-7
abundance: few
d_gene: NA
v_gene: TRBV14
CDR3aa: CASSQDQGGLGEQYF
CDR3nt: TGTGCCAGCAGCCAAGATCAGGGGGGTTTGGGCGAGCAGTACTTC

j_gene: TRBJ2-2
abundance: few
d_gene: NA
v_gene: TRBV4-1
CDR3aa: CASSKAIWVGGELFF
CDR3nt: TGCGCCAGCAGCAAGGCGATTTGGGTGGGGGGGGAGCTGTTTTTT

j_gene: TRBJ2-1
abundance: NA
d_gene: TRBD2
v_gene: TRBV5-1
CDR3aa: CASRPLAGKVNEQFF
CDR3nt: TGCGCCAGCAGGCCGCTAGCGGGGAAAGTCAATGAGCAGTTCTTC

j_gene: TRBJ2-3
abundance: NA
d_gene: TRBD2
v_gene: TRBV20-1
CDR3aa: CSAANLAGGGTDTQYF
CDR3nt: TGCAGTGCTGCCAATCTAGCGGGGGGGGGCACAGATACGCAGTATTTT

j_gene: TRBJ1-2
abundance: few
d_gene: NA
v_gene: TRBV29-1
CDR3aa: CSVETGTNYGYTF
CDR3nt: TGCAGCGTTGAAACAGGGACGAACTATGGCTACACCTTC

j_gene: TRBJ1-2
abundance: many
d_gene: NA
v_gene: TRBV5-1
CDR3aa: CASSSAADAVYGYTF
CDR3nt: TGCGCCAGCAGCTCTGCCGCGGACGCCGTCTATGGCTACACCTTC

j_gene: TRBJ2-3
abundance: NA
d_gene: NA
v_gene: TRBV29-1
CDR3aa: CSVEEPGHDTQYF
CDR3nt: TGCAGCGTTGAGGAGCCGGGACACGATACGCAGTATTTT

j_gene: TRBJ2-3
abundance: many
d_gene: NA
v_gene: TRBV5-1
CDR3aa: CASSPGRGTDTQYF
CDR3nt: TGCGCCAGCAGCCCGGGTCGCGGCACAGATACGCAGTATTTT

j_gene: TRBJ2-5
abundance: few
d_gene: NA
v_gene: TRBV5-1
CDR3aa: CASSEEVNQETQYF
CDR3nt: TGCGCCAGCAGCGAAGAGGTGAACCAAGAGACCCAGTACTTC

j_gene: TRBJ2-7
abundance: many
d_gene: NA
v_gene: TRBV9
CDR3aa: CASSVVPGPDYEQYF
CDR3nt: TGTGCCAGCAGCGTAGTGCCCGGGCCCGACTACGAGCAGTACTTC

j_gene: TRBJ2-5
abundance: few
d_gene: TRBD2
v_gene: TRBV2
CDR3aa: CASSKDGEGETQYF
CDR3nt: TGTGCCAGCAGTAAGGACGGGGAGGGCGAGACCCAGTACTTC

j_gene: TRBJ2-1
abundance: NA
d_gene: NA
v_gene: TRBV20-1
CDR3aa: CSARDLRVVDNEQFF
CDR3nt: TGCAGTGCTAGAGACCTCCGGGTCGTGGACAATGAGCAGTTCTTC

j_gene: TRBJ2-3
abundance: NA
d_gene: NA
v_gene: TRBV9
CDR3aa: CASSGRDWGGTDTQYF
CDR3nt: TGTGCCAGCAGCGGACGGGACTGGGGGGGCACAGATACGCAGTATTTT

j_gene: TRBJ1-2
abundance: few
d_gene: TRBD1
v_gene: TRBV5-1
CDR3aa: CASSSGTGGEYGYTF
CDR3nt: TGCGCCAGCAGCTCCGGGACAGGGGGAGAGTATGGCTACACCTTC

j_gene: TRBJ1-6
abundance: many
d_gene: TRBD1
v_gene: TRBV7-2
CDR3aa: CASSQGQARSGGNSPLHF
CDR3nt: TGTGCCAGCAGCCAGGGACAGGCTCGGTCGGGCGGGAATTCACCCCTCCACTTT

j_gene: TRBJ2-1
abundance: NA
d_gene: TRBD2
v_gene: TRBV10-3
CDR3aa: CATLPGGAYNEQFF
CDR3nt: TGTGCCACCCTACCGGGGGGGGCTTACAATGAGCAGTTCTTC